This is a list of T cell receptor beta chains from one sample in a study of Ad26.COV2.S vaccination and SARS-CoV-2 variants. The protocol was immunoSEQ multiplex PCR, while the TCRdb copy is restricted to in-frame clones and leaves out a portion. In the table there are 200,000 to 250,000 clones, over 75% of which are singletons. The sequencing here drew on peripheral blood, taken in a trial of Ad26.COV2.S vaccine versus placebo. Every receptor here comes from a person aged 18-65 years who received the Ad26.COV2.S COVID-19 vaccine or a placebo. Both conserved end residues are part of each CDR3. The D gene is left open where the match is weak. Size tells how often a clone was seen (once, few, many) or the class of an expanded clone, and some rows leave it out.

TGCAGCGTTGCCGGGTCACTCTATGGCTACACCTTC CSVAGSLYGYTF TRBJ1-2 NA NA TRBV29-1
TGTGCCAGCAGTGACGCTTCCTATGCCGCCGGGGAGCTGTTTTTT CASSDASYAAGELFF TRBJ2-2 NA NA TRBV6-1
TGTGCCAGCAGTACCCCGGGACAGCCGTACCGAAACATTCAGTACTTC CASSTPGQPYRNIQYF TRBJ2-4 TRBD1 NA TRBV2
TGTGCCAGCAGCCAAGGGATCGGCAATGAGCAGTTCTTC CASSQGIGNEQFF TRBJ2-1 NA NA TRBV4-2
TGCGCCAGCAGTGTTCAGGGGTACACTGAAGCTTTCTTT CASSVQGYTEAFF TRBJ1-1 NA NA TRBV10-2
TGTGCCAGCAGCCCCCGGTATGGCGGGAGCTATGAGCAGTTCTTC CASSPRYGGSYEQFF TRBJ2-1 TRBD2 NA TRBV7-3
TGTGCCTGGTACAACCCCCCGAGCACTGAAGCTTTCTTT CAWYNPPSTEAFF TRBJ1-1 NA NA TRBV30
TGTGCCAGCGGGGTGGGGACTTCTAGCACAGATACGCAGTATTTT CASGVGTSSTDTQYF TRBJ2-3 NA NA TRBV11-3
TGTGCCAGCAGCCAGGTAACAGGGGGCTTGATGAACACCGGGGAGCTGTTTTTT CASSQVTGGLMNTGELFF TRBJ2-2 TRBD1 NA TRBV4-2
TGTGCCAGCTCGGCGGGGTGGGGGGGACCCACGGATACGCAGTATTTT CASSAGWGGPTDTQYF TRBJ2-3 TRBD2 once TRBV27
TGTGCCAGCACACCGTGGGGGGGCTCTAACTATGGCTACACCTTC CASTPWGGSNYGYTF TRBJ1-2 NA NA TRBV4-2
TGTGCCAGCAGTGAAGTATTGGGGACAGTGAGAGAAAAACTGTTTTTT CASSEVLGTVREKLFF TRBJ1-4 TRBD1 NA TRBV25-1
TGTGCCAGCAGCCCCAGGACTAGCGGGGCCTACGAGCAGTACTTC CASSPRTSGAYEQYF TRBJ2-7 TRBD2 NA TRBV9